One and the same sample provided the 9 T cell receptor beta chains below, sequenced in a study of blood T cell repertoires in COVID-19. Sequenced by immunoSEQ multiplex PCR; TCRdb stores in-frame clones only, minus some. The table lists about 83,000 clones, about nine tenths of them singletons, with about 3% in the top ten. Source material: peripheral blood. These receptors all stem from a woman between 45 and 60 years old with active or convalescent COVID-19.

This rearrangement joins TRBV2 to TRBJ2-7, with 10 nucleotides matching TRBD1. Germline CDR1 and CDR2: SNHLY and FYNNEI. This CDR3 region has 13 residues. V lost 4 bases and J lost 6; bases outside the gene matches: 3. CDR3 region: CASSGTGGREQYF. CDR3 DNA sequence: TGTGCCAGCAGTGGGACAGGGGGTCGCGAGCAGTACTTC.

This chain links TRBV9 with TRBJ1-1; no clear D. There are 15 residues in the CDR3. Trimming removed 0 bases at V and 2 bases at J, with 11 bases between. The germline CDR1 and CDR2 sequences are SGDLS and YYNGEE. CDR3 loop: CASSVGQILNTEAFF. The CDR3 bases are TGTGCCAGCAGCGTAGGACAAATATTAAACACTGAAGCTTTCTTT.

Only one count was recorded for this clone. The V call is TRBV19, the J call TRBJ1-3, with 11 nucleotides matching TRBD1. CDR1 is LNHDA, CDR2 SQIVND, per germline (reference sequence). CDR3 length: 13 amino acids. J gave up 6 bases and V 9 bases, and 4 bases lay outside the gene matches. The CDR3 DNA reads TGTGCCAGCCGGGACAGGGGGACAAACACCATATATTTT. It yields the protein CASRDRGTNTIYF.

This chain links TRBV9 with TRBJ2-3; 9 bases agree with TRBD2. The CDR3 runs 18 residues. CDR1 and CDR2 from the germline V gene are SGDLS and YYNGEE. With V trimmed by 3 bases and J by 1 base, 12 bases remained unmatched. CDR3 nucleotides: TGTGCCAGCAGCGCCGGAGGGGCGGGGGGGCCGGGCACAGATACGCAGTATTTT. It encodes CASSAGGAGGPGTDTQYF.

In DNA form, the CDR3 reads TGTGCCAGCAGCTTAGGATCCTCGTCAGTCAATGAGCAGTTCTTC. This sequence encodes CASSLGSSSVNEQFF. This chain uses TRBV7-2 with TRBJ2-1, with unresolved D. The CDR3 runs 15 residues. The germline CDR1 and CDR2 sequences are SGHTA and FQGNSA. V lost 1 base to trimming and J lost 6 bases, with 13 bases between them.

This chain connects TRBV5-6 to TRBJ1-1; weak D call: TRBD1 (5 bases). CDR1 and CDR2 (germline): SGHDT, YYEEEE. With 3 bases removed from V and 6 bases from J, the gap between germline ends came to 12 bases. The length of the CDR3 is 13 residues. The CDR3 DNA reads TGTGCCAGCAGCTACCAGGGCGCGGCTGAAGCTTTCTTT. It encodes CASSYQGAAEAFF. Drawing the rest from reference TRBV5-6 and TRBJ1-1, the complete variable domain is DAGVTQSPTHLIKTRGQQVTLRCSPKSGHDTVSWYQQALGQGPQFIFQYYEEEERQRGNFPDRFSGHQFPNYSSELNVNALLLGDSALYLCASSYQGAAEAFFGQGTRLTVV.

CDR3 DNA sequence: TGTGCCAGCAGCCTACGACAGGCGATTGGCTACACCTTC. Translated, it gives CASSLRQAIGYTF. The V and J genes are TRBV7-2 and TRBJ1-2; the D gene is possibly TRBD1 (6 bases). The CDR3 sequence is 13 residues long. CDR1 and CDR2 from the germline V gene are SGHTA and FQGNSA. V dropped 5 bases and J dropped 7 bases, with 14 bases sitting between them.

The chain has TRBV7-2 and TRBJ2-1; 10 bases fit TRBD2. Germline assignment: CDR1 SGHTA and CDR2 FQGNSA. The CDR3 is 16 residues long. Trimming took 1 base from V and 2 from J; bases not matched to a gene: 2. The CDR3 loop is CASSLESGGAYNEQFF. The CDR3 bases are TGTGCCAGCAGCTTAGAGAGCGGGGGGGCCTACAATGAGCAGTTCTTC.

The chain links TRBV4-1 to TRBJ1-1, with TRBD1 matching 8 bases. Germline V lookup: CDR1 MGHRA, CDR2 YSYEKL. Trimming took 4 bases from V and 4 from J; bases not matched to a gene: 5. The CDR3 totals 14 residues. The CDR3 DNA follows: TGCGCCAGCAGCCTAAATACAGGGGGCACTGAAGCTTTCTTT. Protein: CASSLNTGGTEAFF.